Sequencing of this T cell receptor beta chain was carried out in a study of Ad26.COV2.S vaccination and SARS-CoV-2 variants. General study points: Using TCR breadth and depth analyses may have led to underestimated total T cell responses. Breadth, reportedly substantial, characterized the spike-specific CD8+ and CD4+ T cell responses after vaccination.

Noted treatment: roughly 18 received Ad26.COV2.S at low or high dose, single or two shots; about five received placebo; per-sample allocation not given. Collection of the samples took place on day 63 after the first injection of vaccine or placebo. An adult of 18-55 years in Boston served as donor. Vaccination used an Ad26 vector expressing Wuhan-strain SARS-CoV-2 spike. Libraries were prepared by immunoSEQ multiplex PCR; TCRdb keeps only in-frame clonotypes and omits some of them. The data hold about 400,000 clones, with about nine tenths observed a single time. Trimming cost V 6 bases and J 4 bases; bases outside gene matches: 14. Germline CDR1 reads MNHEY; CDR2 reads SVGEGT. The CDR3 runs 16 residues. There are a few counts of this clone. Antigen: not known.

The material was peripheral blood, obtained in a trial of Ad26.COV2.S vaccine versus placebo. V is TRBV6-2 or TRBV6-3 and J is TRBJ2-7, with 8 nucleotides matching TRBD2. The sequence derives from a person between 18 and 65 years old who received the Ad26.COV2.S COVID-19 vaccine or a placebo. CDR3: CASSLTSSGPIYEQYF. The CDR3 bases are TGTGCCAGCAGCTTAACCTCTAGCGGGCCTATTTACGAGCAGTACTTC.